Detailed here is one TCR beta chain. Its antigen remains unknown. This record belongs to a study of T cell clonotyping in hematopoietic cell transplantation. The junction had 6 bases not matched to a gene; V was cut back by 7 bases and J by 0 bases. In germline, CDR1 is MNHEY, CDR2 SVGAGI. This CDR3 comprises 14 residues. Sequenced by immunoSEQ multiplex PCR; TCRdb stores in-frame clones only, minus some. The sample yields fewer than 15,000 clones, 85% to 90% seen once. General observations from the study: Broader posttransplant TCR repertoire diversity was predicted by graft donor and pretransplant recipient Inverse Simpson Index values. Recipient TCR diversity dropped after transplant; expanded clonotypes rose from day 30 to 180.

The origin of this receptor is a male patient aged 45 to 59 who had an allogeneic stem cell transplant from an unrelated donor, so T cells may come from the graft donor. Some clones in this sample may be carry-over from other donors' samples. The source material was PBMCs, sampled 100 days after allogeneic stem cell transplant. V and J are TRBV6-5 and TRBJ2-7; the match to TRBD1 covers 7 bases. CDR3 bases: TGTGCCAGCACCCCGACAGGGTCCTCCTACGAGCAGTACTTC. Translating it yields CASTPTGSSYEQYF.